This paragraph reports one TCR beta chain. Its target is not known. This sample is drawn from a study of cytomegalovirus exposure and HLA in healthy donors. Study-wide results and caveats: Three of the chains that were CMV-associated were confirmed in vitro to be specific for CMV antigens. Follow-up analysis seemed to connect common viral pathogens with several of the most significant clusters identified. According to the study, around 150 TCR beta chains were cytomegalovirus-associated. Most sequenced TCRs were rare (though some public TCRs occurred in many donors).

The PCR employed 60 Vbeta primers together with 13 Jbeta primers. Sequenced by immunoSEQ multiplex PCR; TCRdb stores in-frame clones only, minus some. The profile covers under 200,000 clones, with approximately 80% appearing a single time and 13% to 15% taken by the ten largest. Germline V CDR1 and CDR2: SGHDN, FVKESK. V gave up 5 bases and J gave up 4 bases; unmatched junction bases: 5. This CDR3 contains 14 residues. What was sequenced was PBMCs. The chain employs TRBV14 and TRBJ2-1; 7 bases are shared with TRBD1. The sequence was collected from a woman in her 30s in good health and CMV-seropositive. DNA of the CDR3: TGTGCCAGCAGCTTCGGACAGGAGTACAATGAGCAGTTCTTC. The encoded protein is CASSFGQEYNEQFF.